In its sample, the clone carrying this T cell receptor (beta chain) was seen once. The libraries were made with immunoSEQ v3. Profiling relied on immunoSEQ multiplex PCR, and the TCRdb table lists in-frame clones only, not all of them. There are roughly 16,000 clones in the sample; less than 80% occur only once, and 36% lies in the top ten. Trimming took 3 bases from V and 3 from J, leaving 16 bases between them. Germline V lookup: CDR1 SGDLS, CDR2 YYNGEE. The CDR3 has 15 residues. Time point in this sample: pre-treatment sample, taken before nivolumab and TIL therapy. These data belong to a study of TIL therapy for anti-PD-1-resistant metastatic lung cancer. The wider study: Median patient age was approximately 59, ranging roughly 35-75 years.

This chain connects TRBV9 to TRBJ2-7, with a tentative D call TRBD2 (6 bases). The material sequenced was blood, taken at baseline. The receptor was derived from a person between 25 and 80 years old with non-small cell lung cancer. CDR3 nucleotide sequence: TGTGCCAGCAGCGAGGGTGCGGGACCCTACTACGAGCAGTACTTC. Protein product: CASSEGAGPYYEQYF.